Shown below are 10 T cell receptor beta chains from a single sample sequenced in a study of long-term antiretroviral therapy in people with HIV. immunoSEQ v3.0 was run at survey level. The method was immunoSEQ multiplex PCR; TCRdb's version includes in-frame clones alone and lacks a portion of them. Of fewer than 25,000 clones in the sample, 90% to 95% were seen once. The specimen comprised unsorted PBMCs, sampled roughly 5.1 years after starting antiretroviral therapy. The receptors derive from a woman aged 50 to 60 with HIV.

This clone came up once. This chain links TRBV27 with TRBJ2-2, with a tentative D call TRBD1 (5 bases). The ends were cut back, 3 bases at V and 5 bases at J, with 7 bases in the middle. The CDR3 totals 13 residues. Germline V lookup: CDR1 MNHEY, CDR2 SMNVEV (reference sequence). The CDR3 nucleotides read TGTGCCAGCAGTTTTAGGGGAACCGGGGAGCTGTTTTTT. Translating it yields CASSFRGTGELFF.

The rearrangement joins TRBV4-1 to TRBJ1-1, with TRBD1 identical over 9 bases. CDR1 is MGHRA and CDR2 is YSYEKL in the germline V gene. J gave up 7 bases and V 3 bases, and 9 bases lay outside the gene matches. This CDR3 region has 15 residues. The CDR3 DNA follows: TGCGCCAGCAGCCAGTCCGGGACAGGGTTTGATGAAGCTTTCTTT. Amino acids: CASSQSGTGFDEAFF.

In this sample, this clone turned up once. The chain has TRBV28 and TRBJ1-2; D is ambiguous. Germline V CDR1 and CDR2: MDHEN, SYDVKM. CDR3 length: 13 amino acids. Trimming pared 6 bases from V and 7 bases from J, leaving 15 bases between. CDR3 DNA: TGTGCCAGCAGATTCCAGATGAGTGGTGGCTACACCTTC. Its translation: CASRFQMSGGYTF.

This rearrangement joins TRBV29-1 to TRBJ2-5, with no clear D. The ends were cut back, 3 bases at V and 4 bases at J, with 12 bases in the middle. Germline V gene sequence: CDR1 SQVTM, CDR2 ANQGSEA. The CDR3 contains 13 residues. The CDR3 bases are TGCAGCGTTGACCCTGCGATGGGAGAGACCCAGTACTTC. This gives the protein CSVDPAMGETQYF.

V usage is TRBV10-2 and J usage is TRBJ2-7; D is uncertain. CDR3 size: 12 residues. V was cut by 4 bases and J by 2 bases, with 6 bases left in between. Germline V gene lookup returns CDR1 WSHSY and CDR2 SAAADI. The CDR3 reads CASSGMAYEQYF. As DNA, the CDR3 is TGCGCCAGCAGTGGGATGGCCTACGAGCAGTACTTC.

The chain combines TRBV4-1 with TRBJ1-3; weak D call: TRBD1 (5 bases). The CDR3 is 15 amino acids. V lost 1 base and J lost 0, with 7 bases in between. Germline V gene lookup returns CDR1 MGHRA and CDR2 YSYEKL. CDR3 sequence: CASSQGQFSGNTIYF. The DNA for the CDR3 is TGCGCCAGCAGCCAAGGACAGTTCTCTGGAAACACCATATATTTT.

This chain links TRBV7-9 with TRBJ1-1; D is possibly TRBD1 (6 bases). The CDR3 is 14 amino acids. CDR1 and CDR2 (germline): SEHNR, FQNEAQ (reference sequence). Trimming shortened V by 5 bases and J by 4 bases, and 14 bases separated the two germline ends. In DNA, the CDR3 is TGTGCCAGCAGCCCCGAAGGGGGAAGCACTGAAGCTTTCTTT. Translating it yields CASSPEGGSTEAFF.

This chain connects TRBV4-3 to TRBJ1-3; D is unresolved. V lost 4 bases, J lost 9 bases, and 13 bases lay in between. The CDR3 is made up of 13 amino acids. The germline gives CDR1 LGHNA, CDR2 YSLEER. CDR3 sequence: CASSLTDGGTIYF. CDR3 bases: TGCGCCAGCAGCCTCACGGACGGAGGCACCATATATTTT.

The CDR3 DNA sequence: TGTGCCAGCAGTCTAGGACAGACCTACGAGCAGTACTTC. Its translation: CASSLGQTYEQYF. The chain recombines TRBV27 with TRBJ2-7, with D perhaps matching TRBD1 (6 bases). Between the trimmed V and J ends, which lost 5 bases and 2 bases, there was a span of 10 bases. This CDR3 is 13 amino acids long. Germline CDR1 is MNHEY and CDR2 is SMNVEV (reference sequence).

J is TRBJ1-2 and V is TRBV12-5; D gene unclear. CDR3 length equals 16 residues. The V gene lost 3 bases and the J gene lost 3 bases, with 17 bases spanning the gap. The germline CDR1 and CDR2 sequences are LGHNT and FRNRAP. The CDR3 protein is CASGLSPRTADYGYTF. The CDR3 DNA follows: TGTGCTAGTGGTTTATCCCCGAGGACCGCGGACTATGGCTACACCTTC. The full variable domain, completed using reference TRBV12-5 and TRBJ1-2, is DARVTQTPRHKVTEMGQEVTMRCQPILGHNTVFWYRQTMMQGLELLAYFRNRAPLDDSGMPKDRFSAEMPDATLATLKIQPSEPRDSAVYFCASGLSPRTADYGYTFGSGTRLTVV.